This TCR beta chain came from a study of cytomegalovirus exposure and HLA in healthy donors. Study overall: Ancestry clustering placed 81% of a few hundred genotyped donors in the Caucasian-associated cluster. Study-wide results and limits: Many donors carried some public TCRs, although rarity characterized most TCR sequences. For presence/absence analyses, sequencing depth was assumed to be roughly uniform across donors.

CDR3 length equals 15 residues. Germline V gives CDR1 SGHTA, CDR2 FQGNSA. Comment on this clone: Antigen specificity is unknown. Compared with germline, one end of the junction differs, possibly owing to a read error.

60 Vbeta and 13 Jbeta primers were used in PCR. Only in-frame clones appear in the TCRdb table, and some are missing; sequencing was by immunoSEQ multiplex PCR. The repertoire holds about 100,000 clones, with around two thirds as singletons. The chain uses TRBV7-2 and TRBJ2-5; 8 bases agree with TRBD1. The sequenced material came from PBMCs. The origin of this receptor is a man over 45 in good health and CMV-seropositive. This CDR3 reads CASSPSTEQGETQYF. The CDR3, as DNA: TGTGCCAGCAGCCCGTCTACCGAACAGGGGGAGACTCAGTACTTC.